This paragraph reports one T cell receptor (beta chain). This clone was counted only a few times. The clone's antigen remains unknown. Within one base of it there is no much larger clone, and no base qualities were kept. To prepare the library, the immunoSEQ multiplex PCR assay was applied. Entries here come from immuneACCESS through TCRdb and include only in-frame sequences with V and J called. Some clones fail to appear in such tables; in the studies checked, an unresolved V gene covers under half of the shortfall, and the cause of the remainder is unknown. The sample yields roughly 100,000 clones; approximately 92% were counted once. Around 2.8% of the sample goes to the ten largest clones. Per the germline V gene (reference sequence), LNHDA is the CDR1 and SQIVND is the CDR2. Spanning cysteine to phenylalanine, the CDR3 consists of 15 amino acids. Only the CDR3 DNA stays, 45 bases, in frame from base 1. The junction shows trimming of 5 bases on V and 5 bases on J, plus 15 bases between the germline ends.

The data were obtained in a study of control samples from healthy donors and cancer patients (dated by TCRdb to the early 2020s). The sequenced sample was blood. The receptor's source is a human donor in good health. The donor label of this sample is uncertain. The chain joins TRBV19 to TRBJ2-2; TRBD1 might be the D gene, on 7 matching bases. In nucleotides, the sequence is TGTGCCAGTAGTGAGGGGGCAGGGGGGACCGGGGAGCTGTTTTTT. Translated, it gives CASSEGAGGTGELFF.